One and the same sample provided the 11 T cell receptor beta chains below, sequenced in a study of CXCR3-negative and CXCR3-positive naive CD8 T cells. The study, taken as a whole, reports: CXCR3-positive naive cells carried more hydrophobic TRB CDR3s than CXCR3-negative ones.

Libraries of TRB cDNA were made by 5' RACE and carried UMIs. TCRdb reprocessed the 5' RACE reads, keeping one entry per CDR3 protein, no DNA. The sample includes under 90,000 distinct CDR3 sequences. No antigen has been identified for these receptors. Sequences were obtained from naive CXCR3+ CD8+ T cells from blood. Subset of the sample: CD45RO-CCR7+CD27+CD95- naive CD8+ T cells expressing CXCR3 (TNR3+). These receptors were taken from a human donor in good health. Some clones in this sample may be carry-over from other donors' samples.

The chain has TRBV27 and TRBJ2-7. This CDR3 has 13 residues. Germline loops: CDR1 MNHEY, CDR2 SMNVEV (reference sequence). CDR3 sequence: CASSQAFSYEQYF.

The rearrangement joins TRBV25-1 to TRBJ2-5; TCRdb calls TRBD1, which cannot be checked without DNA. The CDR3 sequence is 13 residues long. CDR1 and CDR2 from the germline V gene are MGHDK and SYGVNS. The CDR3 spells CASSGDSAQTQYF.

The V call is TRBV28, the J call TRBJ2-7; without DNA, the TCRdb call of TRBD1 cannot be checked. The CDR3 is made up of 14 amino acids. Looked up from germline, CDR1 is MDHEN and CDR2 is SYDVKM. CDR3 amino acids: CASAAGGRSYEQYF.

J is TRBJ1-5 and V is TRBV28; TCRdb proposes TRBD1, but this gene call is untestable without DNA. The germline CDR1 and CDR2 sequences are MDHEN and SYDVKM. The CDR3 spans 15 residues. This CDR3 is CASHGQGWDNQPQHF.

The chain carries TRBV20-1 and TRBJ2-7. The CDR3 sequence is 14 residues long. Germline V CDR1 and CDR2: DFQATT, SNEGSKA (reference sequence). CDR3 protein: CSARDRAGFNEQYF.

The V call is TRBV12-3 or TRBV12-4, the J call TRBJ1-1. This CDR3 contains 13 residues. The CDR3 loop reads CASSFGEGTEAFF.

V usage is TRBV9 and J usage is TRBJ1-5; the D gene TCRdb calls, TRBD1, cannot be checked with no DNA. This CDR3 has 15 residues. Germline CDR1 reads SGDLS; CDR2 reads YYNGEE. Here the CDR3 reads CASSVNDRDNQPQHF.

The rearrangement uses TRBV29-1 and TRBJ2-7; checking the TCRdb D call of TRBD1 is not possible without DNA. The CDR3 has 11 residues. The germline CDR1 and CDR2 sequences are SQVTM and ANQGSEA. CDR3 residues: CSVARGYEQYF.

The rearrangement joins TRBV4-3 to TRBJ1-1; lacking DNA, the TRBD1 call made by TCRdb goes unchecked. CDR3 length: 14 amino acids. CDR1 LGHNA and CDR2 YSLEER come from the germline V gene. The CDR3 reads CASSHPGTVNEAFF.

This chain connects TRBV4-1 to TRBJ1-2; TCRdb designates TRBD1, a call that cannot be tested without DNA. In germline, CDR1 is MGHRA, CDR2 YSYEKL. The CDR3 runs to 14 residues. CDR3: CASSQGTRADGYTF.

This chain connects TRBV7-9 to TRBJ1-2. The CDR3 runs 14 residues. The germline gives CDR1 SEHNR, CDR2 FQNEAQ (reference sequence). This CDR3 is CASSSDGPTYGYTF.